This passage covers 8 T cell receptor beta chains from one sample sequenced in a study of T cell repertoires in cytomegalovirus infection. TCRdb called the reads again in MiXCR, with one record for every CDR3 protein. The table lists 600,000 to 800,000 distinct CDR3 sequences, about 24% of them singletons. Source material: CD8+ T cells from PBMCs. These receptors all come from a human donor in good health (CMV status not recorded). Some clones in this sample may be carry-over from other donors' samples.

Only a few counts were recorded for this clonotype. The J gene is TRBJ2-7, the V gene TRBV6-1; no reliable D call. The CDR3 extends over 13 amino acids. V lost 1 base, J lost 5 bases, and 9 bases lay in between. CDR1 and CDR2 from the germline V gene are MNHNS and SASEGT. The CDR3 sequence is CASSEGGRHEQYV. The DNA for the CDR3 is TGTGCCAGCAGTGAAGGGGGTCGACACGAGCAGTACGTC.

At least ten counts were recorded for this clonotype. The rearrangement links TRBV5-6 to TRBJ2-1; TRBD1 agrees at 10 bases. Losses at the gene ends were 1 base for V and 4 bases for J; bases not matched to a gene: 8. The CDR3 runs 17 residues. The germline CDR1 and CDR2 sequences are SGHDT and YYEEEE. The CDR3 DNA follows: TGTGCCAGCAGCTTGTGGGTCGGACAGGGGGTATACAATGAGCAGTTCTTC. Residues: CASSLWVGQGVYNEQFF.

This clonotype was observed a single time. The rearrangement uses TRBV27 and TRBJ2-5; D gene unclear. CDR3 length: 13 residues. Germline assignment: CDR1 MNHEY and CDR2 SMNVEV (reference sequence). V was cut by 0 bases and J by 2 bases, with 4 bases left in between. CDR3 sequence (DNA): TGTGCCAGCAGTTTATCGTGGCAAGAGACCCAGTACTTC. Protein sequence: CASSLSWQETQYF.

In this sample, this clonotype turned up many times. The chain uses TRBV7-8 and TRBJ1-4; D is unclear. CDR1 is SGHVS, CDR2 FQNEAQ, per germline. V was pared by 2 bases and J by 3 bases, with 7 bases between. This CDR3 has 14 amino acids. This CDR3 is CASSLKGSNEKLFF. In nucleotides, the CDR3 is TGTGCCAGCAGCTTAAAAGGTTCTAATGAAAAACTGTTTTTT.

Only a few counts were recorded for this clonotype. The V call is TRBV10-3, the J call TRBJ2-3, with D perhaps TRBD2 (5 bases). CDR1 and CDR2 from the germline V gene are ENHRY and SYGVKD. V shed 10 bases and J shed 5 bases, with 13 bases lying between them. This CDR3 is built from 12 residues. CDR3 region: CASQSRGDTQYF. The CDR3 DNA follows: TGTGCCAGCCAGAGCCGGGGAGATACGCAGTATTTT.

This clonotype was detected a few times. The chain has TRBV12-3 or TRBV12-4 and TRBJ1-5; D not certain. This CDR3 contains 15 residues. Trimming cost V 5 bases and J 9 bases, with 20 bases left between them. The CDR3 DNA reads TGTGCCAGCAGTCCCCCTTCCGGGCCTGAGGGGCCCCAGCATTTT. Protein: CASSPPSGPEGPQHF.

This chain connects TRBV20-1 to TRBJ2-3, with 10 bases fitting TRBD2. This CDR3 spans 16 amino acids. V was pared by 0 bases and J by 2 bases, with 5 bases of the junction left unmatched. Looked up from germline, CDR1 is DFQATT and CDR2 is SNEGSKA (reference sequence). CDR3 DNA sequence: TGCAGTGCTAGAGATGTTACTAGCGGGGACACAGATACGCAGTATTTT. Its protein is CSARDVTSGDTDTQYF.

This clonotype occurred a few times. The chain carries TRBV6-2 or TRBV6-3 and TRBJ1-2; a possible D gene is TRBD1 (5 bases). Germline V gene lookup returns CDR1 MNHEY and CDR2 SVGEGT. Trimming stripped 5 bases from V and 5 bases from J, with 12 bases between. The CDR3 has 13 amino acids. CDR3 DNA: TGTGCCAGCAGTCCGGGACTGATATATGGCTACACCTTC. Amino acids: CASSPGLIYGYTF.